Each of the 16 T cell receptor beta chains below was sequenced from the same sample in a study of blood T cells in healthy people across ages (dated by TCRdb to between 2014 and 2016). Preparation of the library involved 5' RACE. Data came from an Illumina HiSeq 2500. A second PCR of roughly 7 to 12 cycles was performed with a sample-barcoded 5' primer and a J-beta primer mix. TCRdb reprocessing: public reads trimmed at Q25 with fastp, clones called with MiXCR, in-frame beta chains kept. Merged by CDR3 protein, the rows form single entries marked with the most common genes and DNA. Recorded for this sample are roughly 800,000 distinct CDR3 sequences; around 24% of them occurred a single time. Together, the top ten hold around 3% of the sample. This sample also belongs to another study, concerning T cells of mothers and their children.

The material sequenced was blood. These receptors all come from a boy aged 10-17 years in good health.

This clonotype turned up a few times. The chain couples TRBV5-1 to TRBJ2-6; D gene uncertain. Trimming removed 4 bases at V and 4 bases at J, with 12 bases between. Germline CDR1 and CDR2: SGHRS and YFSETQ. This CDR3 spans 15 amino acids. CDR3 region: CASSPHRPGANVLTF. As DNA, the CDR3 is TGCGCCAGCAGCCCCCACCGACCCGGGGCCAACGTCCTGACTTTC.

At least ten counts were recorded for this clonotype. One junction end disagrees with the germline gene, perhaps due to a read error. The chain has TRBV5-1 and TRBJ2-1; TRBD1 matches at 9 bases. This CDR3 has 14 amino acids. The germline V gene has CDR1 SGHRS and CDR2 YFSETQ. CDR3 in DNA: TGTGCCAGCAGCCCCGGACAGGGGCTCAATGAGCAGTTCTTC. Protein product: CASSPGQGLNEQFF.

There are many counts of this clonotype. The CDR3 loop reads CASSLGRGARETQYF. In DNA, the CDR3 is TGTGCCAGCAGCTTAGGCCGGGGGGCGAGGGAGACCCAGTACTTC. This chain links TRBV7-8 with TRBJ2-5; TRBD2 is a possible D gene (7 bases). Trimming took 1 base from V and 5 from J, leaving 14 bases between them. Germline V CDR1 and CDR2: SGHVS, FQNEAQ. The CDR3 runs to 15 residues.

In this sample, this clonotype turned up once. The V and J genes are TRBV6-2 or TRBV6-3 and TRBJ1-2; D may be TRBD1 (6 bases). Germline V gives CDR1 MNHEY, CDR2 SVGEGT. V lost 5 bases, J lost 3 bases, and 13 bases lay in between. The CDR3 totals 14 residues. The CDR3 bases are TGTGCCAGCAGTGAACAGGGTCCCTACTATGGCTACACCTTC. This encodes CASSEQGPYYGYTF.

The gene calls are TRBV2 and TRBJ2-3, with D hard to call. V lost 7 bases and J 1 base, leaving 12 bases between the germline ends. Germline CDR1 reads SNHLY; CDR2 reads FYNNEI. The CDR3 contains 14 residues. CDR3 amino acids: CASKRITGTDTQYF. Written as DNA, the CDR3 is TGTGCCAGCAAAAGGATCACTGGCACAGATACGCAGTATTTT.

This clonotype was seen many times. Its ends do not fully match the called genes, so a read error is possible. The rearrangement links TRBV5-1 to TRBJ1-1, with D uncertain. The CDR3 spans 12 residues. The germline CDR1 and CDR2 sequences are SGHRS and YFSETQ. The CDR3 sequence is CASSLPNTEAFF. In DNA form, the CDR3 reads TGTGCCAGCAGTCTCCCGAACACTGAAGCTTTCTTT.

This chain connects TRBV20-1 to TRBJ1-2; D gene uncertain. The CDR3 spans 10 residues. Germline V gives CDR1 DFQATT, CDR2 SNEGSKA (reference sequence). Trimming removed 3 bases from V and 8 bases from J, with 7 bases in between. The CDR3 loop reads CSAREKGYTF. The DNA for the CDR3 is TGCAGTGCTAGGGAGAAGGGCTACACCTTC.

This clonotype has only a few counts. This rearrangement joins TRBV5-1 to TRBJ2-2; D is perhaps TRBD2 (6 bases). Trimming cost V 4 bases and J 4 bases, with 14 bases left between them. The germline CDR1 and CDR2 sequences are SGHRS and YFSETQ. This CDR3 has 15 amino acids. CDR3 bases: TGCGCCAGCAGCGCCGTCCCGGGGGTCACCGGGGAGCTGTTTTTT. It yields the protein CASSAVPGVTGELFF.

This clonotype was counted between two and nine times. This chain joins TRBV2 and TRBJ2-1; no clear D. The CDR3 sequence is 14 residues long. CDR1 and CDR2 from the germline V gene are SNHLY and FYNNEI. Trimming removed 1 base at V and 5 bases at J, with 9 bases between. The CDR3 nucleotides are TGTGCCAGCAGTGAAGGGGTCAGAGACAATGAGCAGTTCTTC. Amino acids: CASSEGVRDNEQFF.

The chain combines TRBV12-3 or TRBV12-4 with TRBJ1-1; 11 bases line up with TRBD1. The CDR3 totals 15 residues. V shed 6 bases and J 5 bases; nucleotides not matched to a gene: 8. The CDR3 here is CASRFTGTGGTEAFF. CDR3 sequence (DNA): TGTGCCAGCAGGTTTACCGGGACAGGGGGGACTGAAGCTTTCTTT.

This clonotype occurred a few times. This chain uses TRBV7-2 with TRBJ2-1; D remains ambiguous. The CDR3 is 14 residues long. Trimming stripped 8 bases from V and 4 bases from J, with 15 bases between. Germline-derived CDR1 and CDR2 are SGHTA and FQGNSA. The CDR3 region has the DNA TGTGCCAGCGCACCCTCTAGGTGGTACAATGAGCAGTTCTTC. Translation gives CASAPSRWYNEQFF.

The V gene is TRBV7-6, the J gene TRBJ1-2; D possibly corresponds to TRBD1 (5 bases). Germline CDR1 SGHVS, CDR2 FNYEAQ. The CDR3 has 13 residues. V was cut by 10 bases and J by 7 bases, with 19 bases left in between. The CDR3 bases are TGTGCCACATTCAGCCCGCCCGGGGGTGGCTACACCTTC. Translation: CATFSPPGGGYTF.

This rearrangement joins TRBV13 to TRBJ2-4, with D hard to call. Germline V gives CDR1 PRHDT, CDR2 FYEKMQ (reference sequence). This CDR3 has 12 residues. The V and J ends lost 5 bases and 10 bases respectively, with 12 bases between them. This CDR3 reads CASSTTTGIQYF. Written as DNA, the CDR3 is TGTGCCAGCAGCACTACGACTGGAATTCAGTACTTC.

This clonotype has ten or more counts. V is TRBV5-5 and J is TRBJ2-6; maybe TRBD2 (6 bases). Germline V gene data show CDR1 as SGHKS and CDR2 as YYEKEE (reference sequence). Trimming shortened V by 0 bases and J by 4 bases, and 8 bases separated the two germline ends. The CDR3 covers 15 residues. The CDR3 here is CASSLGGVGANVLTF. The DNA of the CDR3 is TGTGCCAGCAGCTTGGGGGGGGTCGGGGCCAACGTCCTGACTTTC.

This clonotype showed up just a few times. This chain joins TRBV7-9 and TRBJ2-5; 7 bases map to TRBD2. J gave up 1 base and V 1 base, and 6 bases lay outside the gene matches. Germline CDR1 reads SEHNR; CDR2 reads FQNEAQ (reference sequence). The CDR3 sequence is 16 residues long. CDR3 loop: CASSLGPGGGQETQYF. In DNA, the CDR3 is TGTGCCAGCAGCTTAGGACCTGGCGGGGGCCAAGAGACCCAGTACTTC.

This clonotype occurred a few times. V usage is TRBV6-1 and J usage is TRBJ2-3; perhaps TRBD2 as D (6 bases). The germline V and J ends were trimmed by 7 bases and 5 bases, with 16 bases remaining between them. Germline V lookup: CDR1 MNHNS, CDR2 SASEGT. This CDR3 has 14 amino acids. For the CDR3, the DNA is TGTGCCAGCATCCTCCGGGGGTTGGTAGATACGCAGTATTTT. Protein product: CASILRGLVDTQYF.